This T cell receptor beta chain was captured in a study of T cell repertoires in cytomegalovirus infection. Across the study: Newly reported HLA-C-restricted and thoroughly characterized HLA-B-restricted CMV epitopes were employed. In public TCR beta signatures, there were indications of both CMV infection and matching HLA type.

TCRdb passed the reads through MiXCR, listing each CDR3 protein once. The repertoire consists of some 900,000 distinct CDR3 sequences, with roughly 33% occurring once and the leading ten covering around 12%. This clonotype was found many times. Its matching antigen is unknown. The CDR3 is 19 amino acids. The V gene's germline CDR1 is SGHVS and CDR2 FQNEAQ. The junction had 9 bases not matched to a gene; V was cut back by 1 base and J by 0 bases. The clonotype was recovered from a human donor in good health (CMV status not recorded). Some clones in this sample may be carry-over from other donors' samples. This chain uses TRBV7-8 with TRBJ2-1; TRBD2 matches 10 bases. Here the sequenced sample was cultured CD8+ T cells from PBMCs, taken from culture after CMV antigen stimulation. Here the CDR3 reads CASSLDSGGLESSYNEQFF. The CDR3 bases are TGTGCCAGCAGCTTAGATAGCGGGGGGTTAGAGAGCTCCTACAATGAGCAGTTCTTC.